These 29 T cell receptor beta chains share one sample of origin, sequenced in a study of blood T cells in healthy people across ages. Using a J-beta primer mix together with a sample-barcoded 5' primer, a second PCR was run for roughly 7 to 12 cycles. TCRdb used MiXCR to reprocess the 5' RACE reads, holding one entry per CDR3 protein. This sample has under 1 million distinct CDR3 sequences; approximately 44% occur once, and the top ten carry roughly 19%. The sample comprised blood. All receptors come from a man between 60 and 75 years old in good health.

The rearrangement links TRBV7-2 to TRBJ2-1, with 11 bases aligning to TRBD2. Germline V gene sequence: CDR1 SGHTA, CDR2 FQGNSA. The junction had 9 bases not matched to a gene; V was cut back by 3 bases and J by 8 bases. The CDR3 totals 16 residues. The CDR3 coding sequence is TGTGCCAGCAGCTTCAAACCGGGACTAGCGGTCGATGAGCAGTTCTTC. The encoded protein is CASSFKPGLAVDEQFF.

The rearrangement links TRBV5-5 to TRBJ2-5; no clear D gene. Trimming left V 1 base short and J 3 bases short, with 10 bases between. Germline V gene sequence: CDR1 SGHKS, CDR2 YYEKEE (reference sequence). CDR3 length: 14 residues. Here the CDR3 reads CASSLSTIEETQYF. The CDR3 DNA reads TGTGCCAGCAGCTTGTCTACGATCGAAGAGACCCAGTACTTC.

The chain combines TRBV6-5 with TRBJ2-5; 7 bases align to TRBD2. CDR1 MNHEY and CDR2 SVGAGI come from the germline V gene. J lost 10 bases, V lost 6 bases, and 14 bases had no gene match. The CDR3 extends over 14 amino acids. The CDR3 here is CASSQGLTGLGQYF. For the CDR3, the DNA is TGTGCCAGCAGCCAGGGACTAACGGGGCTGGGCCAGTACTTC.

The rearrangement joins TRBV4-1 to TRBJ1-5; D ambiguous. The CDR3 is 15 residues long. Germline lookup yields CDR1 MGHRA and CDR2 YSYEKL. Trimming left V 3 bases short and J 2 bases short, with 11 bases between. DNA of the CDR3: TGCGCCAGCAGCCAGGTCCCTGGGGGCAATCAGCCCCAGCATTTT. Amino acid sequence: CASSQVPGGNQPQHF.

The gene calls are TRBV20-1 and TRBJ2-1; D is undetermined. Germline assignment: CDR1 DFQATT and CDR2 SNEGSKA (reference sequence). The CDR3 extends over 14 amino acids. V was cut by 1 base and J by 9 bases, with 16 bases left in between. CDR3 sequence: CSARGDVRHSEQFF. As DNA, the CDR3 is TGCAGTGCTAGAGGTGATGTCCGACACAGTGAGCAGTTCTTC.

CDR3: CAWAGQPNTEAFF. DNA for the CDR3: TGTGCCTGGGCGGGACAGCCGAACACTGAAGCTTTCTTT. The chain carries TRBV30 and TRBJ1-1; the match to TRBD1 covers 7 bases. Germline-derived CDR1 and CDR2 are GTSNPN and SVGIG (reference sequence). V shed 5 bases, J shed 1 base, and the junction held 4 bases outside the gene matches. This CDR3 has 13 residues.

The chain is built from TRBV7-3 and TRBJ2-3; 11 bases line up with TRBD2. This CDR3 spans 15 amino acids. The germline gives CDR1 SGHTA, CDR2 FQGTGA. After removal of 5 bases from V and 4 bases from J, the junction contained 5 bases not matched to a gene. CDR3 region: CASSPRLAGSDTQYF. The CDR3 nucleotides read TGTGCCAGCAGCCCCAGACTAGCGGGGTCAGATACGCAGTATTTT.

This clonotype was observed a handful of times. The CDR3 sequence: CASRKSRDSKGYTF. For the CDR3, the DNA is TGTGCCAGCAGGAAGAGCCGGGACAGTAAAGGCTACACCTTC. The chain has TRBV2 and TRBJ1-2; TRBD1 agrees at 7 bases. There are 14 residues in the CDR3. Germline V gene lookup returns CDR1 SNHLY and CDR2 FYNNEI. With 6 bases clipped from V and 8 bases from J, the junction kept 12 bases outside the gene matches.

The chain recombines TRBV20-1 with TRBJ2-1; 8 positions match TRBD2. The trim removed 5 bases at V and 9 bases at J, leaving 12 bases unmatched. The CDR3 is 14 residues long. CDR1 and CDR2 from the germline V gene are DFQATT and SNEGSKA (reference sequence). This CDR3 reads CSAGDGGAGPEQFF. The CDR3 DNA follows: TGCAGTGCTGGCGACGGGGGGGCGGGCCCTGAGCAGTTCTTC.

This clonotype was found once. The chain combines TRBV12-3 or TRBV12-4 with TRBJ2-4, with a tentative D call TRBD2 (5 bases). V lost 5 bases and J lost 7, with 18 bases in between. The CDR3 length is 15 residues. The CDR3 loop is CASSAPGKNRNIQYF. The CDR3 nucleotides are TGTGCCAGCAGTGCTCCGGGGAAGAACCGGAACATTCAGTACTTC.

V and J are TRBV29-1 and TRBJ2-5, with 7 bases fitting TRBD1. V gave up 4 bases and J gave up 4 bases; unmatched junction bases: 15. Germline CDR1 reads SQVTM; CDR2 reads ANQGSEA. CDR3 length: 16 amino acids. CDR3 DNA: TGCAGCGTTGCTAGGGCAGGGCAGGGGGTAAGAGAGACCCAGTACTTC. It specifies CSVARAGQGVRETQYF.

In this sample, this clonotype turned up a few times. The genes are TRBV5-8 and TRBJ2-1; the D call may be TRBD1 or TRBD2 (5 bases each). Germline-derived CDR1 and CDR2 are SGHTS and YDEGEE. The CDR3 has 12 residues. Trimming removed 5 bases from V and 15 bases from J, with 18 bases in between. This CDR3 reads CASRLDRDRAFF. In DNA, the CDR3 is TGTGCCAGCAGGCTAGACCGGGACCGGGCGTTCTTC.

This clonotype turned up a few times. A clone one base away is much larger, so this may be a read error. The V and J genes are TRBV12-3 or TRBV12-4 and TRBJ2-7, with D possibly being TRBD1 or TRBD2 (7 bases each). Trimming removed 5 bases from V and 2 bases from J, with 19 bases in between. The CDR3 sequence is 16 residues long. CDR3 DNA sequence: TGTGCCAGCAGTGATCAAGCGGGACAGCTAACCTACGAGCAGTACTTC. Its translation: CASSDQAGQLTYEQYF.

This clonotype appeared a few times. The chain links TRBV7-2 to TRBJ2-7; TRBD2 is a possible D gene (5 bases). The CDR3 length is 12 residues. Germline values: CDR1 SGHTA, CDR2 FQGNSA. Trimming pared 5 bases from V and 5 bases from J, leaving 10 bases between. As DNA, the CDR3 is TGTGCCAGCAGCCCGCTAGCCGACGAGCAGTACTTC. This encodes CASSPLADEQYF.

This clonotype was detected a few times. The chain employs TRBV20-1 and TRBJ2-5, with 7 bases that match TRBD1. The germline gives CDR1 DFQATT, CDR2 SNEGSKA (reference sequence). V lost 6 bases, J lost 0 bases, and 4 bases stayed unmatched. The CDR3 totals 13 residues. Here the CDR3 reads CSAGGQYQETQYF. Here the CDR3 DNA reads TGCAGTGCAGGGGGACAGTACCAAGAGACCCAGTACTTC.

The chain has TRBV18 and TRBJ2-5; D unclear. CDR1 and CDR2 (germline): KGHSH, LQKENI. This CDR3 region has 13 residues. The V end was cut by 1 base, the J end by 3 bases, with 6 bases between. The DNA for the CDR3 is TGTGCCAGCTCACCACATGCAAAAGAGACCCAGTACTTC. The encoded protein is CASSPHAKETQYF.

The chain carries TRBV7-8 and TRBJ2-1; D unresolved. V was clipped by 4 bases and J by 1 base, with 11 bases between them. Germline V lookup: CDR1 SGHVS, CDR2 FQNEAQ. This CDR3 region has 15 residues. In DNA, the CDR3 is TGTGCCAGCAGCTCGAACCGAGGTTCCTACAATGAGCAGTTCTTC. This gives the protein CASSSNRGSYNEQFF.

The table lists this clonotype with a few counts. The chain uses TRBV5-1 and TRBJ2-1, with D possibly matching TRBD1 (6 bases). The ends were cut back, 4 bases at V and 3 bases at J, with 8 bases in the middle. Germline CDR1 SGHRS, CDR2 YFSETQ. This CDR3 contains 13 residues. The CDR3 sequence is CASSKDSYNEQFF. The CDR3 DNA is TGCGCCAGCAGCAAGGACAGCTACAATGAGCAGTTCTTC.

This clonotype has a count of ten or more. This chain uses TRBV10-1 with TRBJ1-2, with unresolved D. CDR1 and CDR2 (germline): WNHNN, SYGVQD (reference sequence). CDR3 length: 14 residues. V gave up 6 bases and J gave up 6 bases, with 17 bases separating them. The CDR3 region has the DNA TGCGCCAGCAGCCCCCCCCCATTCCCCAATGGCTACACCTTC. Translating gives CASSPPPFPNGYTF.

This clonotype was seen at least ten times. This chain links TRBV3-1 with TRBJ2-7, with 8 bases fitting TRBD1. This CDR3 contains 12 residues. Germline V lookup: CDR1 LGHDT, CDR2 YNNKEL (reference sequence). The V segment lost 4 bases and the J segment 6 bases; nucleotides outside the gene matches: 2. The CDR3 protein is CASSPQGAEQYF. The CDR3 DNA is TGTGCCAGCAGCCCTCAGGGGGCCGAGCAGTACTTC.

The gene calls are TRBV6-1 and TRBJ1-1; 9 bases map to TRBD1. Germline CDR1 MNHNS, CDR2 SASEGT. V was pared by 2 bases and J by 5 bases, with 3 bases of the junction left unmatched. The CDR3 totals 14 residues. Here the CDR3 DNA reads TGTGCCAGCAGTGAAAGACAGGGGGAAACTGAAGCTTTCTTT. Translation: CASSERQGETEAFF.

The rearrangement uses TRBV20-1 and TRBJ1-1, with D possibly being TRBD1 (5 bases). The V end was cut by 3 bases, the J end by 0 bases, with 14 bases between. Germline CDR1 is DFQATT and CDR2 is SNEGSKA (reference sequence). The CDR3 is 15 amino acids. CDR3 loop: CSARPGGAMNTEAFF. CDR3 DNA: TGCAGTGCTAGGCCCGGGGGAGCCATGAACACTGAAGCTTTCTTT.

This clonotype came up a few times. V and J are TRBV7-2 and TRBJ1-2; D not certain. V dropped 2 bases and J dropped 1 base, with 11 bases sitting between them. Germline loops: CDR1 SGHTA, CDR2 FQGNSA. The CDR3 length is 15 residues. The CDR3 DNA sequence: TGTGCCAGCAGCTTAAACCTAGCCGATAACTATGGCTACACCTTC. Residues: CASSLNLADNYGYTF.

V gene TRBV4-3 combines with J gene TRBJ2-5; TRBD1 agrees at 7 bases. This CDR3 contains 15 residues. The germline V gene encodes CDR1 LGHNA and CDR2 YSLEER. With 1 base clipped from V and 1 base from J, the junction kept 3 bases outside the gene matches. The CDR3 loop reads CASSQAGQFQETQYF. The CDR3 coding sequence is TGCGCCAGCAGCCAAGCGGGACAGTTCCAAGAGACCCAGTACTTC.

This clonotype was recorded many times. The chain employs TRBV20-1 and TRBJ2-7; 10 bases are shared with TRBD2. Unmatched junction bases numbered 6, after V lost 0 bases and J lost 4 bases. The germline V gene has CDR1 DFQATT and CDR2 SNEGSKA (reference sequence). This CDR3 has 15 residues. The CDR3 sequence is CSARDPVAGGYEQYF. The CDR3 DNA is TGCAGTGCTAGAGATCCGGTAGCGGGGGGTTACGAGCAGTACTTC.

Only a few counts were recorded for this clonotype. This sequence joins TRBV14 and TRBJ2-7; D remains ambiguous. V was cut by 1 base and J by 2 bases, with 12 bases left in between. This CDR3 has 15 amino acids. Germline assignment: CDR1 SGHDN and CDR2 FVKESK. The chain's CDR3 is CASSQGQLTPYEQYF. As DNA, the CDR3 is TGTGCCAGCAGCCAAGGGCAGCTGACCCCCTACGAGCAGTACTTC.

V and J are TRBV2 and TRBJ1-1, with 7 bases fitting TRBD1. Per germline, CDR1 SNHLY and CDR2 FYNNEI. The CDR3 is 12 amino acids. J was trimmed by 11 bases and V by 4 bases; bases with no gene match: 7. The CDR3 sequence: CASSGNRGSAFF. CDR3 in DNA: TGTGCCAGCAGTGGAAACAGGGGTTCCGCTTTCTTT.

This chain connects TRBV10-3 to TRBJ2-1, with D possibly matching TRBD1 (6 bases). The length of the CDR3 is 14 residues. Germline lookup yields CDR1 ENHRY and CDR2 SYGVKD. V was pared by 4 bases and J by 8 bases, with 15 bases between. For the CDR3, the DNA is TGTGCCATCAGTGGGGCAGGGGTTATAGATGAGCAGTTCTTC. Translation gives CAISGAGVIDEQFF.

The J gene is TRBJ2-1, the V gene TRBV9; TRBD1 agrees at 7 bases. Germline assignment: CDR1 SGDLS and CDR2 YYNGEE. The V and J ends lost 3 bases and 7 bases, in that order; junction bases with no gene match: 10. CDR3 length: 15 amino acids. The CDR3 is CASSARGQGVNEQFF. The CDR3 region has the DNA TGTGCCAGCAGCGCTAGAGGGCAGGGGGTAAATGAGCAGTTCTTC.